The rows below give T cell receptor beta chains drawn from one sample of a study of CD8 T cell repertoires and HIV-1 epitope variants. These receptors have no identified antigens. Method: immunoSEQ multiplex PCR; TCRdb's copy keeps in-frame clones and lacks some. The data hold around 1,700 clones, with 69% observed a single time. Sequencing used cultured CD8+ T cells derived from PBMCs. The receptors derive from a male donor with HIV. CDR3s include the opening cysteine and the closing phenylalanine or tryptophan. A D gene is named only where the DNA matches it firmly. The listing skips clone size in some rows; elsewhere it reads once, few, many or a size class.

CDR3 protein,CDR3 DNA,D gene,J gene,clone size,V gene
CASSPDSSYEQYF,TGTGCCAGCAGCCCGGACAGTTCCTACGAGCAGTACTTC,.,TRBJ2-7,.,TRBV7-7
CASSPVPGRRQETQYF,TGTGCCAGCAGTCCTGTCCCGGGACGTAGACAAGAGACCCAGTACTTC,.,TRBJ2-5,once,TRBV7-9
CASSLGNPEAFF,TGTGCCAGCAGCTTGGGTAACCCTGAAGCTTTCTTT,.,TRBJ1-1,.,TRBV7-2
CASSPGLATYNEQFF,TGTGCCAGCAGTCCGGGACTAGCGACCTACAATGAGCAGTTCTTC,TRBD2,TRBJ2-1,.,TRBV4-2
CASSLGGGLDTQYF,TGTGCCAGCAGCTTGGGAGGAGGACTAGATACGCAGTATTTT,.,TRBJ2-3,.,TRBV5-4
CASSFWGGGYNEQFF,TGTGCCAGCAGCTTTTGGGGAGGGGGTTACAATGAGCAGTTCTTC,.,TRBJ2-1,.,TRBV5-4
CASSRAVSTDTQYF,TGTGCCAGCAGCCGCGCAGTGAGCACAGATACGCAGTATTTT,.,TRBJ2-3,.,TRBV5-6
CASSVAQDLPENEQFF,TGTGCCAGCAGCGTAGCCCAAGACCTCCCCGAGAATGAGCAGTTCTTC,.,TRBJ2-1,.,TRBV9
CASSSLAGGPDEQYF,TGTGCCAGCAGCTCCCTAGCGGGAGGGCCCGACGAGCAGTACTTC,TRBD2,TRBJ2-7,.,TRBV7-9
CASSPPEKASYEQYF,TGTGCCAGCAGTCCCCCCGAGAAGGCCTCCTACGAGCAGTACTTC,.,TRBJ2-7,.,TRBV6-5
CSVDGGDEQYF,TGCAGCGTTGATGGTGGGGACGAGCAGTACTTC,.,TRBJ2-7,.,TRBV29-1
CASSVSGGMDEQYF,TGTGCCAGCAGCGTGTCAGGGGGGATGGACGAGCAGTACTTC,.,TRBJ2-7,.,TRBV9
CASSIGNEGQYF,TGTGCCAGTAGTATAGGCAACGAAGGCCAGTACTTC,.,TRBJ2-5,once,TRBV19
CASSVAIGELFF,TGTGCCAGCAGCGTTGCAATCGGGGAGCTGTTTTTT,.,TRBJ2-2,.,TRBV9
CATSAHPTGPEAFF,TGTGCCACCAGCGCACACCCGACAGGGCCTGAAGCTTTCTTT,TRBD1,TRBJ1-1,.,TRBV15
CASSFEGGLYNEQFF,TGTGCCAGCAGTTTCGAGGGGGGGCTTTACAATGAGCAGTTCTTC,.,TRBJ2-1,.,TRBV28
CASSLDRVAYNSPLHF,TGTGCCAGCAGCTTGGACAGGGTAGCCTATAATTCACCCCTCCACTTT,TRBD1,TRBJ1-6,few,TRBV7-9
CASSLGDYPVYEQYF,TGTGCCAGCAGCTTGGGGGACTATCCAGTCTACGAGCAGTACTTC,TRBD2,TRBJ2-7,.,TRBV7-9
CASSPGTSGIVITDTQYF,TGTGCCAGTAGTCCCGGGACTAGCGGGATCGTTATCACAGATACGCAGTATTTT,TRBD2,TRBJ2-3,.,TRBV19
CAWSWTASSYEQYF,TGTGCCTGGAGTTGGACAGCTAGCTCCTACGAGCAGTACTTC,.,TRBJ2-7,.,TRBV30
CASSYSKRYNSPLHF,TGTGCCAGCAGTTACTCGAAGCGGTATAATTCACCCCTCCACTTT,.,TRBJ1-6,.,TRBV6-9
CATSDGTGGIGEQYF,TGTGCCACCAGCGATGGGACAGGTGGCATTGGCGAGCAGTACTTC,TRBD1,TRBJ2-7,few,TRBV15
CASSLGLAGGPTDTQYF,TGTGCCAGCAGCTTGGGACTAGCGGGAGGGCCCACAGATACGCAGTATTTT,TRBD2,TRBJ2-3,few,TRBV7-2
CASRGIMNTEAFF,TGTGCCAGCCGTGGAATTATGAACACTGAAGCTTTCTTT,.,TRBJ1-1,.,TRBV2
CASRPRQPDYNEQFF,TGTGCCAGCAGACCTAGACAGCCTGATTACAATGAGCAGTTCTTC,.,TRBJ2-1,.,TRBV28
CASSYSHNEQFF,TGTGCCAGCAGTTACTCTCACAATGAGCAGTTCTTC,.,TRBJ2-1,.,TRBV6-5
CATSITTGVVDNEQFF,TGTGCCACCAGCATTACGACAGGGGTTGTGGACAATGAGCAGTTCTTC,TRBD1,TRBJ2-1,.,TRBV15
CAWGPGSGANVLTF,TGTGCCTGGGGGCCAGGGTCCGGGGCCAACGTCCTGACTTTC,.,TRBJ2-6,.,TRBV30
CASSSRGDTGELFF,TGTGCCAGCAGTTCTAGGGGTGACACCGGGGAGCTGTTTTTT,.,TRBJ2-2,once,TRBV7-8
CASSPRGMGASRTEAFF,TGTGCCAGCAGCCCCCGGGGGATGGGGGCATCGAGAACTGAAGCTTTCTTT,.,TRBJ1-1,.,TRBV7-9
CASSETSGGLGDTQYF,TGTGCCAGCAGTGAGACTAGCGGGGGGCTTGGGGATACGCAGTATTTT,TRBD2,TRBJ2-3,.,TRBV2
CASSLSGGRGETQYF,TGCGCCAGCAGCTTATCCGGCGGGAGGGGAGAGACCCAGTACTTC,TRBD2,TRBJ2-5,.,TRBV5-1
CASSEASGGRGAFF,TGTGCCAGCAGTGAAGCCTCCGGGGGTAGGGGAGCTTTCTTT,.,TRBJ1-1,few,TRBV2
CASTGTGLFNQPQHF,TGTGCCAGTACCGGGACAGGGCTGTTCAATCAGCCCCAGCATTTT,TRBD1,TRBJ1-5,.,TRBV19
CASSAGTTGADTQYF,TGCGCCAGCAGCGCCGGGACTACCGGTGCAGATACGCAGTATTTT,TRBD2,TRBJ2-3,.,TRBV5-1
CASSLESGTYNEQFF,TGTGCCAGCAGCTTAGAGAGCGGTACTTACAATGAGCAGTTCTTC,.,TRBJ2-1,few,TRBV7-8
CASSPQPGPANYGYTF,TGTGCCAGCAGCCCCCAGCCAGGTCCAGCTAACTATGGCTACACCTTC,.,TRBJ1-2,few,TRBV7-3
CASSFGRDPGNTIYF,TGTGCCAGCAGCTTCGGACGGGACCCTGGAAACACCATATATTTT,.,TRBJ1-3,.,TRBV5-8
CASSRALGEGRETQYF,TGTGCCAGCAGCCGAGCTTTGGGGGAGGGCCGTGAGACCCAGTACTTC,TRBD2,TRBJ2-5,.,TRBV6-6
CASSQVEGGEQYF,TGCGCCAGCAGCCAAGTTGAAGGGGGCGAGCAGTACTTC,.,TRBJ2-7,.,TRBV4-1
CASSDFPAEQFF,TGTGCCAGCAGTGACTTCCCCGCTGAGCAGTTCTTC,.,TRBJ2-1,.,TRBV6-1
CASSLGGDLSNQPQHF,TGTGCCAGCAGCTTAGGAGGGGACCTTAGCAATCAGCCCCAGCATTTT,.,TRBJ1-5,.,TRBV11-2
CASSDYHPAGHNEQFF,TGTGCCAGCAGTGACTACCATCCTGCGGGTCACAATGAGCAGTTCTTC,.,TRBJ2-1,.,TRBV6-1
CASSLQVFQETQYF,TGCGCCAGCAGCTTACAGGTTTTCCAAGAGACCCAGTACTTC,.,TRBJ2-5,.,TRBV5-1
CASSFQGGSEQYF,TGTGCCAGCAGCTTCCAGGGGGGATCCGAGCAGTACTTC,.,TRBJ2-7,.,TRBV5-4
CASSPISTSGSSYEQYF,TGTGCCAGCAGCCCCATCTCTACTAGCGGGAGCTCCTACGAGCAGTACTTC,TRBD2,TRBJ2-7,.,TRBV27
CASSQTVDTQYF,TGTGCCAGCAGTCAGACTGTAGATACGCAGTATTTT,.,TRBJ2-3,.,TRBV28
CASSPPREGTEAFF,TGTGCCAGCAGCCCCCCCCGAGAGGGAACTGAAGCTTTCTTT,.,TRBJ1-1,.,TRBV7-9
CASSNGTGRGHGYTF,TGTGCCAGCAGCAACGGGACAGGCCGCGGGCATGGCTACACCTTC,TRBD1,TRBJ1-2,.,TRBV5-4